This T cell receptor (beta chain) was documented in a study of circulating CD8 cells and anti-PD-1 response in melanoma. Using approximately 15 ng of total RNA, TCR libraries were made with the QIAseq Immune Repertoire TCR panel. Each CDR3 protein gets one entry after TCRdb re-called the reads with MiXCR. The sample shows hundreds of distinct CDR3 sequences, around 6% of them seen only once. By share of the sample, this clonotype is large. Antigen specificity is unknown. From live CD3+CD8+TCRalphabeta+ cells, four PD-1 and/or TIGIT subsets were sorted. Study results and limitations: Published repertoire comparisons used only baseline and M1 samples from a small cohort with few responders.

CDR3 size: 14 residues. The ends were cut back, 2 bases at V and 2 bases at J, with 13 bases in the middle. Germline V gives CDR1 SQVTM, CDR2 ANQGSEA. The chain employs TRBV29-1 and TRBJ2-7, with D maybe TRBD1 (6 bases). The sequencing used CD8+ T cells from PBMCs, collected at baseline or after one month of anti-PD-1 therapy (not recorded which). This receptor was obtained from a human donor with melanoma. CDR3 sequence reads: CSVEFRTAPYEQYF. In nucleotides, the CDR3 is TGCAGCGTTGAATTCCGGACAGCCCCCTACGAGCAGTACTTC.